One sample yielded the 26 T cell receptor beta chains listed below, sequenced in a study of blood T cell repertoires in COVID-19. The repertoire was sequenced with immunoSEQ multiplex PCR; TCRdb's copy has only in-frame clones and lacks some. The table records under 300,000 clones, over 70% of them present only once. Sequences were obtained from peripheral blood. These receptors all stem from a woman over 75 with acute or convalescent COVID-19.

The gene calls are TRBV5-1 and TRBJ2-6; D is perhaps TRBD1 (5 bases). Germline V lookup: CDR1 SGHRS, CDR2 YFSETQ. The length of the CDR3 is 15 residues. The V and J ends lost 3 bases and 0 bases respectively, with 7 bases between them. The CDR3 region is CASSSTVSGANVLTF. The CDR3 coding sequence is TGCGCCAGCAGCTCGACAGTCTCTGGGGCCAACGTCCTGACTTTC.

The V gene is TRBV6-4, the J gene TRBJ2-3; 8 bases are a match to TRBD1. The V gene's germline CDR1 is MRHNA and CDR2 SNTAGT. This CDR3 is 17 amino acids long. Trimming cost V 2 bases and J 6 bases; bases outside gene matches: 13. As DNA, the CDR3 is TGTGCCAGCAGTGACACCCCCCAGGGGGCGCCGGGGGATACGCAGTATTTT. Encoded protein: CASSDTPQGAPGDTQYF.

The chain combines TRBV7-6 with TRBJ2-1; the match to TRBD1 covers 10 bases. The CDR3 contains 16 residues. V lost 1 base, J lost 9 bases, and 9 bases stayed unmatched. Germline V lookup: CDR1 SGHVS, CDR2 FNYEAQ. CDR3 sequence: CASSLGGRGQGFEQFF. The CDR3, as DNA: TGTGCCAGCAGCTTAGGGGGCCGGGGACAGGGGTTTGAGCAGTTCTTC.

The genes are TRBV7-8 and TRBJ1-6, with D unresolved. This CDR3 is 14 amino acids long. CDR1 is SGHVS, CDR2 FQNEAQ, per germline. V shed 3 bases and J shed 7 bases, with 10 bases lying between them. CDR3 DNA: TGTGCCAGCAGCTTGGGCAGGTTAAATTCACCCCTCCACTTT. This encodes CASSLGRLNSPLHF.

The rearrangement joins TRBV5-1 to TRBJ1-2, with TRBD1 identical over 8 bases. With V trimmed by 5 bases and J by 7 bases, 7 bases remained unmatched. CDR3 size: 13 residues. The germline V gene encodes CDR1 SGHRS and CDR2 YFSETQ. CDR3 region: CASSRTGNGGYTF. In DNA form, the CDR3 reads TGCGCCAGCAGTCGGACAGGGAATGGTGGCTACACCTTC.

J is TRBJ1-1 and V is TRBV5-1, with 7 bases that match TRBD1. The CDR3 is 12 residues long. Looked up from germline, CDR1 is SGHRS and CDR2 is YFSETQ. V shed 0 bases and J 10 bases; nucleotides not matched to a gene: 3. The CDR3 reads CASSLEQGTAFF. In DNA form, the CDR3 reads TGCGCCAGCAGCTTGGAACAGGGGACAGCTTTCTTT.

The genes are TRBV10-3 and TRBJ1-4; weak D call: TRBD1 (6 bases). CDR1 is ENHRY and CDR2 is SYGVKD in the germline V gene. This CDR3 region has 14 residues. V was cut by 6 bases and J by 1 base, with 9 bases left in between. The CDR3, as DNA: TGTGCCATCAGGGCACAGGGAACTAATGAAAAACTGTTTTTT. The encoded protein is CAIRAQGTNEKLFF.

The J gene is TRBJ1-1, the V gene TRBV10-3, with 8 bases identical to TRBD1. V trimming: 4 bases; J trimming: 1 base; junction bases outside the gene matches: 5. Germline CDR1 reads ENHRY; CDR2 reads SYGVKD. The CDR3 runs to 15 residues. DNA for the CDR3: TGTGCCATCAGTGCCAGGACAGGGCAGAACACTGAAGCTTTCTTT. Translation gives CAISARTGQNTEAFF.

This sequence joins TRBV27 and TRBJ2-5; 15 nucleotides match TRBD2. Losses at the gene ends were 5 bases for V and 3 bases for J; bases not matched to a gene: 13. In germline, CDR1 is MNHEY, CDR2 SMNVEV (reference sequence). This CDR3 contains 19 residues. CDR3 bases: TGTGCCAGCAGTCTCCGGACTAGCGGGAGGGTCGGCAATAAAGAGACCCAGTACTTC. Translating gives CASSLRTSGRVGNKETQYF.

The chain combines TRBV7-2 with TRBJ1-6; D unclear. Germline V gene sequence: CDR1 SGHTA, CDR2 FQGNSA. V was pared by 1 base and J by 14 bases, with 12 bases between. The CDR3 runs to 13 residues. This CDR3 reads CASSLEPPAALHF. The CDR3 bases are TGTGCCAGCAGCTTAGAACCCCCGGCGGCCCTCCACTTT.

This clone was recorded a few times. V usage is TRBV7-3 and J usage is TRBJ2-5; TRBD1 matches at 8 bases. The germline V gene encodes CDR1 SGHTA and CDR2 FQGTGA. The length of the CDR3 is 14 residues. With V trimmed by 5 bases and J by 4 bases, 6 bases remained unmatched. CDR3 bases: TGTGCCAGCAGCCTGCAGGGGGCGGGAGAGACCCAGTACTTC. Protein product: CASSLQGAGETQYF.

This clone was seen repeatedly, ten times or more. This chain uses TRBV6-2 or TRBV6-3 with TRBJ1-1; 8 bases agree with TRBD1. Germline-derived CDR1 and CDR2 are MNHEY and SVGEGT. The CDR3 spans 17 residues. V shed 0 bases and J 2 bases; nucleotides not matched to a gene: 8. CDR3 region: CASSYSDRGRKNTEAFF. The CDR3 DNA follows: TGTGCCAGCAGTTACTCCGACAGGGGACGTAAAAACACTGAAGCTTTCTTT.

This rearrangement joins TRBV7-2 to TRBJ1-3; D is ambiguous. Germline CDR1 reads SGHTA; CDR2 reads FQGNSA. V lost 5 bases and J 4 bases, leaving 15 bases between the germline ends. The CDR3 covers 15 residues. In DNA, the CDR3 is TGTGCCAGCAGCGCCGGCTCGATGAGGGGAAACACCATATATTTT. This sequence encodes CASSAGSMRGNTIYF.

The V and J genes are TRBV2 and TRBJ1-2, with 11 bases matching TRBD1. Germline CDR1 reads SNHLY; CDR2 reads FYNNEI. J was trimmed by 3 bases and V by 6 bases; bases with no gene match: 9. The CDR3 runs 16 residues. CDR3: CASSPSGTGGYYGYTF. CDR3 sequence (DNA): TGTGCCAGCAGCCCAAGCGGGACAGGGGGGTACTATGGCTACACCTTC.

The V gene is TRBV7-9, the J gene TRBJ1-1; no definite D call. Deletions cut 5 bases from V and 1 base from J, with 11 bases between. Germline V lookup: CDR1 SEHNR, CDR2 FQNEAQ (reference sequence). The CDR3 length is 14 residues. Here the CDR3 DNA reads TGTGCCAGCAGCGATCCGGGAGGGAACACTGAAGCTTTCTTT. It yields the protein CASSDPGGNTEAFF.

The CDR3 sequence is CASHILQGDTEAFF. The CDR3 DNA is TGTGCCAGCCATATTTTACAGGGTGACACTGAAGCTTTCTTT. The chain couples TRBV18 to TRBJ1-1, with D tentatively TRBD1 (6 bases). In germline, CDR1 is KGHSH, CDR2 LQKENI. The CDR3 is 14 residues long. V lost 8 bases and J 3 bases, leaving 16 bases between the germline ends.

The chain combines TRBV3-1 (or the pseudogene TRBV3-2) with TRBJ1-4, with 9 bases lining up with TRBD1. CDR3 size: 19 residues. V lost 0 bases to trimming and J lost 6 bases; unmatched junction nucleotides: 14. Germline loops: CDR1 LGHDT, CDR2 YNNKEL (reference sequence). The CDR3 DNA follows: TGTGCCAGCAGCCAAGAACGGGACAGGGCCAGAAACTTTGATGAAAAACTGTTTTTT. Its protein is CASSQERDRARNFDEKLFF.

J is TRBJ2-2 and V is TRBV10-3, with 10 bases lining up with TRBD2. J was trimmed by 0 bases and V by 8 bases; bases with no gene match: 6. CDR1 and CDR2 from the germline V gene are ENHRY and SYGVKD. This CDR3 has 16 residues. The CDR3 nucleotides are TGTGCCATCGCTAGCGGGGGCTTGACGAACACCGGGGAGCTGTTTTTT. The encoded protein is CAIASGGLTNTGELFF.

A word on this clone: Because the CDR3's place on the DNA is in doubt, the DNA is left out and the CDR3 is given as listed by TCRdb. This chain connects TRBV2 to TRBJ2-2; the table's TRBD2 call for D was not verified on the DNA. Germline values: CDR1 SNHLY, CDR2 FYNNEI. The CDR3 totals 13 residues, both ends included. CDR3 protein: CASRTFGAGELFF.

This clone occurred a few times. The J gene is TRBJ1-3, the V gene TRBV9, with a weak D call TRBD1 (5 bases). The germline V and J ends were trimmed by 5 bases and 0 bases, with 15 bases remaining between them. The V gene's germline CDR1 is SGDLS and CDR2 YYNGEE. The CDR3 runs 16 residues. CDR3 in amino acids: CASSNRQSTSGNTIYF. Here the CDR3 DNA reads TGTGCCAGCAGTAACCGACAGTCAACCTCTGGAAACACCATATATTTT. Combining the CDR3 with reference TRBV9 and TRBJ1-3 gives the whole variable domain DSGVTQTPKHLITATGQRVTLRCSPRSGDLSVYWYQQSLDQGLQFLIQYYNGEERAKGNILERFSAQQFPDLHSELNLSSLELGDSALYFCASSNRQSTSGNTIYFGEGSWLTVV.

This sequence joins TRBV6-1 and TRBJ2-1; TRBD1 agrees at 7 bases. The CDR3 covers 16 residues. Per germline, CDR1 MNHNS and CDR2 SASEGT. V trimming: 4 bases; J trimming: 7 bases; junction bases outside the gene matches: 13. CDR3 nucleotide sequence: TGTGCCAGCAGTGGGCAGGGGGTAGGGATCTGGAATGAGCAGTTCTTC. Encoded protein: CASSGQGVGIWNEQFF.

The CDR3 region is CASVPRDRGEGYTF. For the CDR3, the DNA is TGTGCCAGTGTACCCCGGGACAGGGGTGAAGGCTACACCTTC. The chain links TRBV19 to TRBJ1-2; 10 positions agree with TRBD1. The CDR3 is made up of 14 amino acids. Germline CDR1 and CDR2: LNHDA and SQIVND (reference sequence). V lost 8 bases, J lost 8 bases, and 11 bases stayed unmatched. Full variable domain (remainder filled in from reference TRBV19 and TRBJ1-2): DGGITQSPKYLFRKEGQNVTLSCEQNLNHDAMYWYRQDPGQGLRLIYYSQIVNDFQKGDIAEGYSVSREKKESFPLTVTSAQKNPTAFYLCASVPRDRGEGYTFGSGTRLTVV.

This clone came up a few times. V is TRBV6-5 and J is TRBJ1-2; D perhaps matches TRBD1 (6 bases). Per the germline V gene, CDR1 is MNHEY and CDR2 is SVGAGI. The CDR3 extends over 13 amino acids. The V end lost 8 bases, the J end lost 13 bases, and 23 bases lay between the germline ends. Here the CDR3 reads CASENTGTHRVTF. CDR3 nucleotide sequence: TGTGCCAGCGAAAACACCGGGACCCACAGGGTCACCTTC.

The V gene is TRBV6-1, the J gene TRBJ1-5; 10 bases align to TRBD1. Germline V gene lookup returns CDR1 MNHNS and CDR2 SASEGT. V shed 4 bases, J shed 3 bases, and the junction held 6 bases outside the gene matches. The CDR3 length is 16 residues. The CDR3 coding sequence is TGTGCCAGCAGTGGCCGGGACAGGGGTTCCAATCAGCCCCAGCATTTT. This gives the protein CASSGRDRGSNQPQHF.

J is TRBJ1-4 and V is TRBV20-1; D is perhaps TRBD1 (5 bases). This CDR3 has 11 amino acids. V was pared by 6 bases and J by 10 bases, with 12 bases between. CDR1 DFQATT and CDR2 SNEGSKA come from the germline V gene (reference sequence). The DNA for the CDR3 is TGCAGTGCCCCCCGGGGGGGAAAACTGTTTTTT. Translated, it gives CSAPRGGKLFF.

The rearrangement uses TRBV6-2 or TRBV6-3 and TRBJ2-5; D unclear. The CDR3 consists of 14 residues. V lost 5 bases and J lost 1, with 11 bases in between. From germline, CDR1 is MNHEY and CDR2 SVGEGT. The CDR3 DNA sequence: TGTGCCAGCAGTAATCCCCTATCCCAAGAGACCCAGTACTTC. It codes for CASSNPLSQETQYF.